The clone carrying this T cell receptor (beta chain) is a singleton in its sample. Its target is not known. Libraries were prepared by immunoSEQ multiplex PCR; TCRdb keeps only in-frame clonotypes and omits some of them. Here the sample spans roughly 91,000 clones, roughly nine tenths being singletons. The data originate from a study of T cell responses to AZD1222 COVID-19 vaccine. Overall study: Samples with a second dose at about 4 or about 12 weeks were pooled together.

Overall study results and limits: Females outnumbered males among donors, who were mostly white British; clonal diversity was possibly underestimated.

This CDR3 comprises 18 residues. The germline CDR1 and CDR2 sequences are MNHEY and SVGEGT. V shed 2 bases, J shed 6 bases, and the junction held 10 bases outside the gene matches. The sequence was collected from an adult in good health. This sample comprised peripheral blood, obtained on day 0 of AZD1222 vaccination. The gene calls are TRBV6-2 or TRBV6-3 and TRBJ2-1; 13 bases map to TRBD2. CDR3 protein: CASSYSTSGRDRGNEQFF. The CDR3 DNA is TGTGCCAGCAGTTACAGTACTAGCGGGAGGGATCGGGGCAATGAGCAGTTCTTC.